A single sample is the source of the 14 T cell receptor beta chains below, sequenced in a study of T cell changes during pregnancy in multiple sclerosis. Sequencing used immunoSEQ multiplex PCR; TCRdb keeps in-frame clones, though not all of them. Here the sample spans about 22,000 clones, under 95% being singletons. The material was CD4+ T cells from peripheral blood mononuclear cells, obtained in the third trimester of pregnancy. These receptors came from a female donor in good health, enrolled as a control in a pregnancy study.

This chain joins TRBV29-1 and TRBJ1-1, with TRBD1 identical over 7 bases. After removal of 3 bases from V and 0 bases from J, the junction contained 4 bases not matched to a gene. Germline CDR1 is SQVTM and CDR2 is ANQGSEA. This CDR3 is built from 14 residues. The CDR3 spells CSVDPTGLNTEAFF. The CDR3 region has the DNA TGCAGCGTTGACCCGACAGGGTTGAACACTGAAGCTTTCTTT.

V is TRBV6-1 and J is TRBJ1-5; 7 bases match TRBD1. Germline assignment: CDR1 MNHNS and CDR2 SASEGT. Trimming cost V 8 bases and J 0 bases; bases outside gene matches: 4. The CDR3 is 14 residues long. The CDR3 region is CASRDSHSNQPQHF. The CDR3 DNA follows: TGTGCCAGCCGGGACAGCCATAGCAATCAGCCCCAGCATTTT.

The DNA of the CDR3 is TGTGCCAGCAGCCAGGGTGGGTGGACCCAGTACTTC. This translates into CASSQGGWTQYF. The chain carries TRBV7-2 and TRBJ2-5; D might be TRBD1 (5 bases). The CDR3 extends over 12 amino acids. Trimming removed 5 bases from V and 7 bases from J, with 11 bases in between. In germline, CDR1 is SGHTA, CDR2 FQGNSA.

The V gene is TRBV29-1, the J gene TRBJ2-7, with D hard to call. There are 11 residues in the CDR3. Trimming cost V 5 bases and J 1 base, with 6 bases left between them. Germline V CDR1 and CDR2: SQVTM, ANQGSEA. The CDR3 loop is CSVTQSYEQYF. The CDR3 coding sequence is TGCAGCGTTACACAATCCTACGAGCAGTACTTC.

DNA for the CDR3: TGTGCCTGGCATTCTACAGGGACCCGGCACACTGAAGCTTTCTTT. Its protein product is CAWHSTGTRHTEAFF. V gene TRBV30 combines with J gene TRBJ1-1; perhaps TRBD1 as D (6 bases). Germline CDR1 and CDR2: GTSNPN and SVGIG (reference sequence). The CDR3 runs 15 residues. V was cut by 5 bases and J by 3 bases, with 19 bases left in between.

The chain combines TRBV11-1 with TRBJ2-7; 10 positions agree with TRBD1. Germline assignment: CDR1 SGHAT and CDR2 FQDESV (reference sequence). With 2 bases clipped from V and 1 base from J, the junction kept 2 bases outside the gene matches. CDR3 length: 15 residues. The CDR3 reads CASSLSDRGSYEQYF. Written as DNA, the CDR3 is TGTGCCAGCAGCTTATCGGACAGGGGGTCCTACGAGCAGTACTTC.

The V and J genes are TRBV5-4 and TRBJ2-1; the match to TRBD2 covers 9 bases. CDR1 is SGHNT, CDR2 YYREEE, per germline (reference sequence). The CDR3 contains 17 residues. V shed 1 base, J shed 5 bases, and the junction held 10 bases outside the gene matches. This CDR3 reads CASSLTRLAGNNNEQFF. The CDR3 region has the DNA TGTGCCAGCAGCTTGACGAGGCTAGCGGGAAACAACAATGAGCAGTTCTTC.

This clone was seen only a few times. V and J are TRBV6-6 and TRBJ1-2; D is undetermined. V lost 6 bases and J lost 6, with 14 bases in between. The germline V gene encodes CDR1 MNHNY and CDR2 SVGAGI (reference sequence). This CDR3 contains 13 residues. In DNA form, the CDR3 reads TGTGCCAGCAGGGGAGGATCAGAAAATGGCTACACCTTC. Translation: CASRGGSENGYTF.

For the CDR3, the DNA is TGTGCCAGTAGTAGCGAACAGGGAATAAACACCGGGGAGCTGTTTTTT. Its protein is CASSSEQGINTGELFF. This chain connects TRBV19 to TRBJ2-2, with a tentative D call TRBD1 (6 bases). Germline-derived CDR1 and CDR2 are LNHDA and SQIVND (reference sequence). V dropped 4 bases and J dropped 2 bases, with 14 bases sitting between them. CDR3 length: 16 residues. Using reference TRBV19 and TRBJ2-2 for the parts outside the CDR3, the full variable domain is DGGITQSPKYLFRKEGQNVTLSCEQNLNHDAMYWYRQDPGQGLRLIYYSQIVNDFQKGDIAEGYSVSREKKESFPLTVTSAQKNPTAFYLCASSSEQGINTGELFFGEGSRLTVL.

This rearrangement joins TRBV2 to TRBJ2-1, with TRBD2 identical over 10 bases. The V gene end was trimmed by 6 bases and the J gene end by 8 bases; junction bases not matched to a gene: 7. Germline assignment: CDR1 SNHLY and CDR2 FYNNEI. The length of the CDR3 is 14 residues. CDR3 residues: CASRKGLARDEQFF. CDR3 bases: TGTGCCAGCAGGAAGGGACTAGCGAGGGATGAGCAGTTCTTC. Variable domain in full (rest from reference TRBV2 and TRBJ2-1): EPEVTQTPSHQVTQMGQEVILRCVPISNHLYFYWYRQILGQKVEFLVSFYNNEISEKSEIFDDQFSVERPDGSNFTLKIRSTKLEDSAMYFCASRKGLARDEQFFGPGTRLTVL.

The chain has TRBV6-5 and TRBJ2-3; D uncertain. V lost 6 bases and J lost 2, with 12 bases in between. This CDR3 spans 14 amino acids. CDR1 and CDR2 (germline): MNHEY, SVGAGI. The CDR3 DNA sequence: TGTGCCAGCAGAGAGTGGGCCCACACAGATACGCAGTATTTT. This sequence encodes CASREWAHTDTQYF.

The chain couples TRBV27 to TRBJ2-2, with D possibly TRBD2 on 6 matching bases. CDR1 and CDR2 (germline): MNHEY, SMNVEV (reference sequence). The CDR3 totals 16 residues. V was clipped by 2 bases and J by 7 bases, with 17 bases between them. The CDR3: CASSLGGNKRGGELFF. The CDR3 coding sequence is TGTGCCAGCAGTTTAGGGGGGAACAAGCGAGGCGGGGAGCTGTTTTTT.

CDR3 sequence reads: CASRRTGEGNTEAFF. CDR3 sequence (DNA): TGTGCCAGCAGGCGGACAGGGGAGGGGAACACTGAAGCTTTCTTT. The chain employs TRBV6-1 and TRBJ1-1; 9 positions match TRBD1. Trimming removed 6 bases from V and 1 base from J; junction bases left unmatched: 6. Germline CDR1 is MNHNS and CDR2 is SASEGT. This CDR3 has 15 amino acids.

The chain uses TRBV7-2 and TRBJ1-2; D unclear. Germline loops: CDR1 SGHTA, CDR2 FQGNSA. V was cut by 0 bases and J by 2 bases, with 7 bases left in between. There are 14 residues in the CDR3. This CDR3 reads CASSLAERNYGYTF. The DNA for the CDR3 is TGTGCCAGCAGCTTAGCAGAGCGAAACTATGGCTACACCTTC.